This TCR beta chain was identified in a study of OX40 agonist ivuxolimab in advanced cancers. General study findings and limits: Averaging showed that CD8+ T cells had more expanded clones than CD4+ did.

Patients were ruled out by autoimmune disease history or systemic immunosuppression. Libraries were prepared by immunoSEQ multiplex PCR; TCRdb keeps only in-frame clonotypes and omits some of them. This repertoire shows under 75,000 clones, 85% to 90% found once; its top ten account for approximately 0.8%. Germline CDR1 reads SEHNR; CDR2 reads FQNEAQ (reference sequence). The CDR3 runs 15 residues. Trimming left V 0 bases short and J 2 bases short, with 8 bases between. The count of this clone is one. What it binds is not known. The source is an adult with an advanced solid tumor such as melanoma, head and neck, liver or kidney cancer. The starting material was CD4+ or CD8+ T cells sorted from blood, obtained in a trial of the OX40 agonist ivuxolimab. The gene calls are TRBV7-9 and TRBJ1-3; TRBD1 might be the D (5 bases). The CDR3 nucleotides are TGTGCCAGCAGCTTAGCAAGCAGGGCTGGAAACACCATATATTTT. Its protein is CASSLASRAGNTIYF.